This TCR beta chain was identified during a study of T cells in Graves' hyperthyroidism and ophthalmopathy. Whole-study results and caveats: Within blood appeared most thyroid clonotypes that had expanded above 0.001.

Amplified regions were TCR beta CDR3 sequences from RNA transcripts. An initial round of RT-PCR targeting the TCR CDR3 relied on the HTBI primer set. TCRdb used MiXCR to reprocess the multiplex PCR reads, holding one entry per CDR3 protein. The sample gives approximately 690,000 distinct CDR3 sequences, around 20% of which show up once; 30% to 40% is in the top ten. To note about this clonotype: The antigen is unknown.

V gave up 6 bases and J gave up 2 bases; unmatched junction bases: 8. The CDR3 has 15 amino acids. Specimen: blood. The sequence derives from a young man with Graves' ophthalmopathy. The V gene is TRBV12-3 or TRBV12-4, the J gene TRBJ2-7; 9 bases align to TRBD1. CDR3 region: CASRTDRGNTYEQYF. The CDR3 bases are TGTGCCAGCAGGACGGACAGGGGAAATACCTACGAGCAGTACTTC.